This is a list of T cell receptor beta chains from one sample in a study of T-cell reconstitution after alpha-beta-depleted transplantation in children. TCRdb used MiXCR to reprocess the PCR reads, holding one entry per CDR3 protein. The data hold about 350,000 distinct CDR3 sequences, with 13% observed a single time. The starting material was PBMCs, obtained from the stem cell graft. These receptors originate from a human donor who donated a stem cell graft to a child with Fanconi anemia. Both conserved end residues are part of each CDR3. Fields, in order: clone size, J gene, D gene, V gene, CDR3 protein, CDR3 DNA. A D gene is named only where the DNA matches it firmly. Clone size is not always given. Where it is, it says once, few, many or a class for expanded clones.

- | TRBJ1-2 | - | TRBV28 | CASGTYTPPGGYTF | TGTGCCAGCGGGACCTATACTCCTCCCGGGGGCTACACCTTC
- | TRBJ2-2 | TRBD1 | TRBV6-2/TRBV6-3 | CASSLAGQGAPNTGELFF | TGTGCCAGCAGCCTAGCCGGACAGGGGGCGCCGAACACCGGGGAGCTGTTTTTT
many | TRBJ2-5 | - | TRBV12-3/TRBV12-4 | CASSLGGEETQYF | TGTGCCAGCAGTTTAGGAGGGGAAGAGACCCAGTACTTC
few | TRBJ2-4 | - | TRBV7-8 | CASSLAGRANIQYF | TGTGCCAGCAGCTTAGCGGGACGGGCGAACATTCAGTACTTC
- | TRBJ2-7 | - | TRBV10-3 | CATGLTSYEQYF | TGTGCCACCGGCCTAACCTCCTACGAGCAGTACTTC
- | TRBJ2-3 | - | TRBV19 | CASSGTADTQYF | TGTGCCAGTAGTGGGACTGCAGATACGCAGTATTTT
- | TRBJ1-6 | - | TRBV5-1 | CASSLLGGADNSPLHF | TGCGCCAGCAGCTTGTTGGGGGGGGCGGATAATTCACCCCTCCACTTT
few | TRBJ1-4 | - | TRBV18 | CASSPSEAEKLFF | TGTGCCAGCTCACCAAGCGAGGCTGAAAAACTGTTTTTT
- | TRBJ1-2 | - | TRBV7-2 | CASSSPGKGPYGYTF | TGTGCCAGCAGCTCTCCAGGGAAAGGGCCATATGGCTACACCTTC
many | TRBJ2-3 | - | TRBV5-1 | CASSLVRPALGDTQYF | TGCGCCAGCAGCTTGGTCAGGCCAGCCCTTGGGGATACGCAGTATTTT
- | TRBJ1-5 | - | TRBV10-3 | CASRDNRNQPQHF | TGTGCCTCCAGGGACAATCGCAATCAGCCCCAGCATTTT
few | TRBJ2-3 | TRBD2 | TRBV6-5 | CASSSRLAGGSQYF | TGTGCCAGCAGTTCCCGACTAGCGGGGGGCTCACAGTATTTT
- | TRBJ2-1 | - | TRBV7-2 | CASSLGRVEGEQFF | TGTGCCAGCAGCCTGGGCAGGGTGGAAGGTGAGCAGTTCTTC
- | TRBJ2-7 | - | TRBV5-1 | CASSFDRMPYEQYF | TGCGCCAGCAGCTTCGACAGGATGCCTTACGAGCAGTACTTC
few | TRBJ1-2 | - | TRBV5-1 | CASTQGNYGYTF | TGCGCCAGCACCCAGGGGAACTATGGCTACACCTTC
few | TRBJ2-3 | - | TRBV6-2/TRBV6-3 | CASMLGMGGPSTDTQYF | TGTGCCAGCATGTTAGGAATGGGGGGCCCAAGCACAGATACGCAGTATTTT
few | TRBJ1-4 | TRBD1 | TRBV18 | CASSPSDRASRSGLFF | TGTGCCAGCTCACCGTCCGACAGGGCCTCACGTTCAGGACTGTTTTTT
- | TRBJ2-2 | - | TRBV7-8 | CASSPTSGPTGELFF | TGTGCCAGCAGCCCCACATCGGGCCCCACCGGGGAGCTGTTTTTT
- | TRBJ2-3 | TRBD2 | TRBV2 | CASSEALAGVSNTQYF | TGTGCCAGCAGTGAAGCACTAGCGGGGGTCTCAAATACGCAGTATTTT
few | TRBJ2-7 | TRBD1 | TRBV27 | CASRPGTDFSEQYF | TGTGCCAGCAGACCGGGGACAGATTTCTCCGAGCAGTACTTC
many | TRBJ2-2 | - | TRBV5-1 | CASSPVTNTGELFF | TGCGCCAGCTCCCCGGTAACGAACACCGGGGAGCTGTTTTTT
many | TRBJ1-5 | - | TRBV12-3/TRBV12-4 | CASSFGRDQPQHF | TGTGCCAGCAGTTTCGGAAGGGATCAGCCCCAGCATTTT
- | TRBJ2-5 | TRBD2 | TRBV4-3 | CASSQDSSGGDGAQYF | TGCGCCAGCAGCCAAGATTCCAGCGGGGGGGACGGCGCCCAGTACTTC
- | TRBJ2-3 | - | TRBV6-2/TRBV6-3 | CASSPRGSGTDTQYF | TGTGCCAGCAGTCCCCGAGGGTCAGGGACAGATACGCAGTATTTT
many | TRBJ2-5 | TRBD1 | TRBV3-1 | CASGRDRGSVLQETQYF | TGTGCCAGCGGACGGGACAGGGGATCCGTCCTACAAGAGACCCAGTACTTC
few | TRBJ2-1 | TRBD1 | TRBV7-2 | CARILPGQSANYNEQFF | TGTGCCAGGATACTACCGGGACAGTCTGCTAACTACAATGAGCAGTTCTTC
- | TRBJ2-2 | - | TRBV12-3/TRBV12-4 | CASSVPGWAGELFF | TGTGCCAGCAGTGTCCCAGGGTGGGCCGGGGAGCTGTTTTTT
many | TRBJ2-1 | TRBD1 | TRBV29-1 | CSVGQEFTYNEQFF | TGCAGCGTAGGACAGGAATTTACCTACAATGAGCAGTTCTTC
- | TRBJ2-1 | TRBD2 | TRBV12-3/TRBV12-4 | CASTQTSGVYNEQFF | TGTGCCAGCACCCAGACTAGCGGGGTCTACAATGAGCAGTTCTTC
many | TRBJ2-1 | TRBD2 | TRBV7-9 | CASSLERGEQFF | TGTGCCAGCAGCTTAGAGCGGGGAGAGCAGTTCTTC
- | TRBJ1-2 | TRBD1 | TRBV20-1 | CSARIEGTGLYGYTF | TGCAGTGCTAGGATCGAGGGGACAGGCCTCTATGGCTACACCTTC
- | TRBJ2-3 | - | TRBV11-2 | CASSLEGLTGTQYF | TGTGCCAGCAGCTTAGAAGGCCTTACAGGTACGCAGTATTTT
- | TRBJ1-1 | - | TRBV7-2 | CASSKRTENTEAFF | TGTGCCAGCAGCAAACGGACGGAGAACACTGAAGCTTTCTTT
few | TRBJ1-1 | - | TRBV29-1 | CSVPVNTEAFF | TGCAGCGTTCCGGTGAACACTGAAGCTTTCTTT
- | TRBJ2-7 | - | TRBV9 | CASSAPGRLREQYF | TGTGCCAGCAGCGCTCCGGGCCGACTAAGGGAGCAGTACTTC
few | TRBJ2-1 | TRBD2 | TRBV6-2/TRBV6-3 | CASSYGGQRGEQFF | TGTGCCAGCAGTTACGGGGGCCAGCGGGGGGAGCAGTTCTTC
- | TRBJ2-7 | - | TRBV6-1 | CASRNGGSYEQYF | TGTGCCAGCAGGAACGGGGGCTCCTACGAGCAGTACTTC
many | TRBJ2-3 | - | TRBV6-5 | CASSSQGWGRSTDTQYF | TGTGCCAGCAGTTCACAAGGGTGGGGCCGTTCTACAGATACGCAGTATTTT
- | TRBJ1-6 | - | TRBV4-3 | CASSQDQGAGSSPLHF | TGCGCCAGCAGCCAAGATCAAGGGGCAGGGAGTTCACCCCTCCACTTT
- | TRBJ1-6 | - | TRBV6-2/TRBV6-3 | CASSPSAVSSYNSPLHF | TGTGCCAGCAGCCCCTCAGCGGTCAGCTCCTATAATTCACCCCTCCACTTT
many | TRBJ1-3 | - | TRBV9 | CASSVEAGSGNTIYF | TGTGCCAGCAGCGTAGAGGCAGGCTCTGGAAACACCATATATTTT
- | TRBJ2-3 | - | TRBV9 | CASSVGSFTDTQYF | TGTGCCAGCAGCGTAGGAAGTTTCACAGATACGCAGTATTTT
many | TRBJ1-1 | - | TRBV29-1 | CSARTDEAFF | TGCAGCGCAAGAACCGATGAAGCTTTCTTT
- | TRBJ1-4 | - | TRBV20-1 | CSAPGPPDEKLFF | TGCAGTGCTCCTGGACCTCCTGATGAAAAACTGTTTTTT
- | TRBJ1-1 | - | TRBV20-1 | CSARPQTGMNTEAFF | TGCAGTGCTAGACCCCAGACAGGAATGAACACTGAAGCTTTCTTT
- | TRBJ2-5 | TRBD2 | TRBV29-1 | CSAAQRGTQETQYF | TGCAGCGCCGCGCAGCGGGGGACACAAGAGACCCAGTACTTC
- | TRBJ1-5 | - | TRBV7-2 | CASSLYGAGLNQPQHF | TGTGCCAGCAGCTTATATGGCGCAGGCTTAAATCAGCCCCAGCATTTT
few | TRBJ2-1 | TRBD1 | TRBV6-2/TRBV6-3 | CASRRADRPNGEQFF | TGTGCCAGCAGACGGGCGGACAGGCCGAATGGTGAGCAGTTCTTC
few | TRBJ2-2 | - | TRBV4-2 | CASSQRVSTGELFF | TGTGCCAGCAGCCAAAGAGTCTCCACCGGGGAGCTGTTTTTT
few | TRBJ2-4 | TRBD1 | TRBV20-1 | CSAPKDRGTDIQYF | TGCAGTGCTCCGAAGGACAGGGGAACGGACATTCAGTACTTC
few | TRBJ1-5 | - | TRBV27 | CASSLRYRAAGSNQPQHF | TGTGCCAGCAGTTTACGGTATAGGGCGGCGGGCTCCAATCAGCCCCAGCATTTT
few | TRBJ2-7 | TRBD2 | TRBV5-1 | CASSPGGANSYEQYF | TGCGCCAGCAGCCCGGGAGGGGCAAACTCCTACGAGCAGTACTTC
once | TRBJ2-3 | - | TRBV10-3 | CAISEPRDLGTKTDTQYF | TGTGCCATCAGTGAGCCTCGAGACTTAGGGACAAAGACAGATACGCAGTATTTT
few | TRBJ1-3 | - | TRBV18 | CASSPPGLNTIYF | TGTGCCAGCTCACCTCCGGGTTTGAACACCATATATTTT
- | TRBJ2-3 | TRBD1 | TRBV30 | CACPGQHTDTQYF | TGTGCCTGCCCGGGACAGCACACAGATACGCAGTATTTT
few | TRBJ2-3 | - | TRBV5-1 | CASQRDPSSDTQYF | TGCGCCAGCCAGCGTGACCCATCTTCAGATACGCAGTATTTT
- | TRBJ1-1 | - | TRBV30 | CAWSAGHLNTEAFF | TGTGCCTGGAGTGCCGGACACTTGAACACTGAAGCTTTCTTT